This T cell receptor (beta chain) was sequenced in a study of PD-1 blockade in mismatch repair-deficient tumors. Across the whole study: Patients had around 11 mismatch repair-deficient cancer types, all previously treated and progressing.

Study-wide results and limits: After pembrolizumab, tumor-resident clones rose rapidly, then generally contracted before radiologic responses.

With regard to this clone: Its antigen is as yet unknown.

Profiling relied on immunoSEQ multiplex PCR, and the TCRdb table lists in-frame clones only, not all of them. In the table there are some 97,000 clones, 82% of which are singletons. The V gene end was trimmed by 8 bases and the J gene end by 2 bases; junction bases not matched to a gene: 5. The CDR3 is 15 residues long. Germline V gene data show CDR1 as LNHDA and CDR2 as SQIVND (reference sequence). The sample was peripheral blood, taken about 33 weeks after starting pembrolizumab. This rearrangement joins TRBV19 to TRBJ2-1, with 11 bases aligning to TRBD2. This receptor was identified in an adult with mismatch repair-deficient cancer. This CDR3 is CASSGTSGTYNEQFF. The DNA of the CDR3 is TGTGCCAGTTCCGGGACTAGCGGCACCTACAATGAGCAGTTCTTC. Together with reference TRBV19 and TRBJ2-1, the CDR3 gives the full variable domain: DGGITQSPKYLFRKEGQNVTLSCEQNLNHDAMYWYRQDPGQGLRLIYYSQIVNDFQKGDIAEGYSVSREKKESFPLTVTSAQKNPTAFYLCASSGTSGTYNEQFFGPGTRLTVL.